The 14 T cell receptor beta chains reported below all come from one sample, sequenced in a study of blood T cells in healthy people across ages. For the second PCR, which ran for 7 to 11 cycles, a sample-barcoded 5' primer and a J-beta primer mix were used. TCRdb recomputed calls from the 5' RACE reads with MiXCR, one row per CDR3 protein. This table holds 1.5 million or so distinct CDR3 sequences, 35% to 45% found once. The sequencing sample was made of blood. The receptors shown here come from a woman aged 18-29 years in good health.

This clonotype was seen only a few times. Possible read error: a much larger clone is one base away. This sequence joins TRBV6-5 and TRBJ2-1, with D uncertain. This CDR3 spans 13 amino acids. V was clipped by 6 bases and J by 0 bases, with 6 bases between them. The germline CDR1 and CDR2 sequences are MNHEY and SVGAGI. The chain's CDR3 is CASRYSSYNEQFF. In DNA, the CDR3 is TGTGCCAGCAGGTACAGCTCCTACAATGAGCAGTTCTTC.

The gene calls are TRBV6-2 or TRBV6-3 and TRBJ2-5, with 7 bases lining up with TRBD2. Trimming removed 0 bases from V and 0 bases from J; junction bases left unmatched: 10. The CDR3 loop spans 18 amino acids. The germline CDR1 and CDR2 sequences are MNHEY and SVGEGT. This CDR3 reads CASSYSGNQRGDQETQYF. DNA of the CDR3: TGTGCCAGCAGTTACTCGGGCAACCAGCGGGGAGACCAAGAGACCCAGTACTTC.

This clonotype was observed a few times. V gene TRBV5-1 combines with J gene TRBJ1-2; 8 nucleotides match TRBD1. The CDR3 sequence is 18 residues long. Per germline, CDR1 SGHRS and CDR2 YFSETQ. The ends lost 7 bases at V and 5 bases at J; junction bases unmatched: 22. CDR3 in DNA: TGCGCCAGCCGCGATTCAATTCAGGGGGCGCTATCTCGATATGGCTACACCTTC. Protein sequence: CASRDSIQGALSRYGYTF.

V and J are TRBV12-3 or TRBV12-4 and TRBJ1-2; 9 nucleotides agree with TRBD1. V lost 2 bases and J lost 4; bases outside the gene matches: 5. The CDR3 covers 15 residues. DNA for the CDR3: TGTGCCAGCAGTTTATTTTCGACAGGGGGCTATGGCTACACCTTC. Protein product: CASSLFSTGGYGYTF.

This clonotype was found a few times. The chain employs TRBV15 and TRBJ2-3, with a possible D match to TRBD2 (5 bases). The germline V gene encodes CDR1 LNHNV and CDR2 YYDKDF (reference sequence). V lost 4 bases, J lost 9 bases, and 14 bases lay in between. The CDR3 is made up of 13 amino acids. The CDR3 region is CATSTPTGVTQYF. CDR3 sequence (DNA): TGTGCCACCAGCACGCCAACCGGGGTCACGCAGTATTTT.

V gene TRBV15 combines with J gene TRBJ2-1; tentative D call: TRBD1 (6 bases). Per the germline V gene, CDR1 is LNHNV and CDR2 is YYDKDF (reference sequence). The CDR3 has 16 amino acids. V shed 4 bases and J shed 5 bases, with 18 bases lying between them. The CDR3 region is CATSTKAVTGNNEQFF. DNA of the CDR3: TGTGCCACCAGCACTAAAGCTGTGACAGGTAACAATGAGCAGTTCTTC.

This clonotype was counted only a few times. The rearrangement uses TRBV12-3 or TRBV12-4 and TRBJ1-2; 9 bases align to TRBD1. The V and J ends lost 4 bases and 6 bases, in that order; junction bases with no gene match: 9. This CDR3 is built from 15 residues. The DNA for the CDR3 is TGTGCCAGCAGTTCTAGAGACAGGGGGATCAATGGCTACACCTTC. The encoded protein is CASSSRDRGINGYTF.

The chain joins TRBV20-1 to TRBJ2-1; TRBD1 agrees at 8 bases. After removal of 6 bases from V and 2 bases from J, the junction contained 6 bases not matched to a gene. The CDR3 loop spans 14 amino acids. Germline V CDR1 and CDR2: DFQATT, SNEGSKA (reference sequence). The CDR3 DNA is TGCAGTGCGCAGGGGACAGGCCCCTACAATGAGCAGTTCTTC. Protein product: CSAQGTGPYNEQFF.

CDR3 DNA: TGTGCCAATCAAGACAGGGGGCATCGGGATGAGCAGTTCTTC. Its translation: CANQDRGHRDEQFF. The V call is TRBV6-1, the J call TRBJ2-1, with 10 bases identical to TRBD1. CDR3 size: 14 residues. The germline gives CDR1 MNHNS, CDR2 SASEGT. The V gene end was trimmed by 10 bases and the J gene end by 8 bases; junction bases not matched to a gene: 11.

The chain is built from TRBV11-2 and TRBJ2-1, with D unresolved. The ends were cut back, 4 bases at V and 10 bases at J, with 11 bases in the middle. The germline V gene has CDR1 SGHAT and CDR2 FQNNGV. CDR3 length: 12 residues. This CDR3 reads CASSSSLKEQFF. For the CDR3, the DNA is TGTGCCAGCAGCTCAAGCCTCAAGGAGCAGTTCTTC.

This chain uses TRBV12-3 or TRBV12-4 with TRBJ1-3; TRBD1 might be the D (5 bases). The CDR3 extends over 15 amino acids. Between the trimmed V and J ends, which lost 4 bases and 2 bases, there was a span of 12 bases. The CDR3 sequence is CASSSTAKPGNTIYF. The CDR3 DNA reads TGTGCCAGCAGTTCGACAGCAAAACCTGGAAACACCATATATTTT.

V is TRBV7-2 and J is TRBJ2-1; D might be TRBD1 (6 bases). Between the trimmed V and J ends, which lost 5 bases and 1 base, there was a span of 12 bases. The CDR3 has 15 amino acids. The germline CDR1 and CDR2 sequences are SGHTA and FQGNSA. CDR3: CASSTGQSSYNEQFF. The CDR3 DNA is TGTGCCAGCAGCACTGGACAGTCGTCCTACAATGAGCAGTTCTTC.

In this sample, this clonotype turned up many times. The chain carries TRBV2 and TRBJ2-1, with 13 bases aligning to TRBD2. Per the germline V gene, CDR1 is SNHLY and CDR2 is FYNNEI. Trimming took 4 bases from V and 10 from J; bases not matched to a gene: 10. The CDR3 loop spans 16 amino acids. The CDR3 region is CASSGGTSGISQEQFF. In DNA, the CDR3 is TGTGCCAGCAGTGGGGGGACTAGCGGGATCTCCCAGGAGCAGTTCTTC.

Comment on this clonotype: Germline and junction disagree at one end, which may indicate a read error. The chain employs TRBV27 and TRBJ1-2; TRBD1 agrees at 9 bases. The CDR3 has 14 amino acids. Germline-derived CDR1 and CDR2 are MNHEY and SMNVEV (reference sequence). DNA for the CDR3: TGTGCCAGCAGTTTCCTACAGGGGGCTTATGTCTACACCTTC. It codes for CASSFLQGAYVYTF.